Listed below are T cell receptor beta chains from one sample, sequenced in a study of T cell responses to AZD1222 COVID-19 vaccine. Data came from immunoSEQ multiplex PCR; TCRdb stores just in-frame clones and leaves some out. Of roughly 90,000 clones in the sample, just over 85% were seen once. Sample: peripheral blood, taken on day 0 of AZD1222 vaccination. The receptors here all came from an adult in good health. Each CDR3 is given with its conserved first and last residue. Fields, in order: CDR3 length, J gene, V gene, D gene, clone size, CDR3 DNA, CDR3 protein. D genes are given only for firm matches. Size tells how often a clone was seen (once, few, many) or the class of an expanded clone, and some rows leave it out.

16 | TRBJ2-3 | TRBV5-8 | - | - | TGTGCCAGCAGCTTCGTACAGGGCTGGAGCACAGATACGCAGTATTTT | CASSFVQGWSTDTQYF
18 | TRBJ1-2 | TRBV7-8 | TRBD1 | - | TGTGCCAGCAGCGTATACCTTGGGACAGGGGAAAATTACTATGGCTACACCTTC | CASSVYLGTGENYYGYTF
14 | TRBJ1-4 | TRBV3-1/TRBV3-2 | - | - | TGTGCCAGCAGCCTCCGGACAGCGAATGAAAAACTGTTTTTT | CASSLRTANEKLFF
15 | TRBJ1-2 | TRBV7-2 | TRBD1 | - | TGTGCCAGCAGCCCGACAGGGGCCGGGTATAGTGGCTACACCTTC | CASSPTGAGYSGYTF
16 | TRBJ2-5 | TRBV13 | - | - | TGTGCCAGCAGCTTAAAAAAAGACCTAGGAAGAGAGACCCAGTACTTC | CASSLKKDLGRETQYF
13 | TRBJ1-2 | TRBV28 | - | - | TGTGCCAGTAGAGACGGAGCTAACTATGGCTACACCTTC | CASRDGANYGYTF
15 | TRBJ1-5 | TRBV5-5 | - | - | TGTGCCAGCAGCTTGGCAGGGGCAGGTAGTCAGCCCCAGCATTTT | CASSLAGAGSQPQHF
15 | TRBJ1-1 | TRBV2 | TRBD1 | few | TGTGCCAGCAGTGAACCTCGGGACAGGGGGCCCAAAGCTTTCTTT | CASSEPRDRGPKAFF
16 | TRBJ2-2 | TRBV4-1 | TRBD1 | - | TGCGCCAGCAGCCCTCCACCGGGACAGGGCCCCGGGGAGCTGTTTTTT | CASSPPPGQGPGELFF
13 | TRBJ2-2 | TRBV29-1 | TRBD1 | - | TGCAGCGTTGGGACAGGGGGTACCGGGGAGCTGTTTTTT | CSVGTGGTGELFF
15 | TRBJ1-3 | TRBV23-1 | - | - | TGCGCCAGCCGAACTGAGAACCCAACTGGAAACACCATATATTTT | CASRTENPTGNTIYF
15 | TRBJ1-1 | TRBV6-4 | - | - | TGTGCCAGCAGTGACGGGCACCGAAAGGGGGGTGAAGCTTTCTTT | CASSDGHRKGGEAFF
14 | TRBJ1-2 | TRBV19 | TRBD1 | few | TGTGCCAGTAGTCCCCCGGGACAGGGGGCTGGCTACACCTTC | CASSPPGQGAGYTF
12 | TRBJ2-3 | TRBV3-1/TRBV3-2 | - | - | TGTGCCAGCAGCCAAGCGGGAGATACGCAGTATTTT | CASSQAGDTQYF
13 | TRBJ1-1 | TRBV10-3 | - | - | TGTGCCATCAGTGGGTCAGAGAACACTGAAGCTTTCTTT | CAISGSENTEAFF
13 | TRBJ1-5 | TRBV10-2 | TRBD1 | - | TGCGCCAGCAGCCCGGGACAGTTACAGCCCCAGCATTTT | CASSPGQLQPQHF
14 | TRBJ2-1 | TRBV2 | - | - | TGTGCCAGCAGTGGGGCGGGGTCAAACAATGAGCAGTTCTTC | CASSGAGSNNEQFF
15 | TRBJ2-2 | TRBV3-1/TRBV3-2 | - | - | TGTGCCAGCAGCCTGGGGGGGCACGGGACCGGGGAGCTGTTTTTT | CASSLGGHGTGELFF
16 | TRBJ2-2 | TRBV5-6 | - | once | TGTGCCAGCAGCTTTGGACCGGGACAGAACACCGGGGAGCTGTTTTTT | CASSFGPGQNTGELFF
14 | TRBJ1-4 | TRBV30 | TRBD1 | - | TGTGCCTCTAGTCGTGACAGGGGGCTTGAAAAACTGTTTTTT | CASSRDRGLEKLFF
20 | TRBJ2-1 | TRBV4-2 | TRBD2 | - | TGTGCCAGCAGCCAAGACCCCCTCCTCCCGGGCCTACAGAGCGGGGGGGAGCAGTTCTTC | CASSQDPLLPGLQSGGEQFF
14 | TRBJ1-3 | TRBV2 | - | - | TGTGCCAGCAGGGTTACTTCGGTTTTTGACACCATATATTTT | CASRVTSVFDTIYF
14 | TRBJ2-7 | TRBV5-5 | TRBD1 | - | TGTGCCAGCAGCTTGGGTACAGGGGCCTACGAGCAGTACTTC | CASSLGTGAYEQYF
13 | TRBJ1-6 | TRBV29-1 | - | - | TGCAGCGTTGAAGGGGAGCAAGGTTCGCCCCTCCACTTT | CSVEGEQGSPLHF
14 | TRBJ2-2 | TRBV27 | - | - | TGTGCCAGCAACCGGCAGGGGTTGGCCGGGGAGCTGTTTTTT | CASNRQGLAGELFF
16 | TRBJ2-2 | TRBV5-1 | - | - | TGCGCCAGCAGATCGGGCGGGGGCGCGAACACCGGGGAGCTGTTTTTT | CASRSGGGANTGELFF
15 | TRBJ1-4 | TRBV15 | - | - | TGTGCCACCAGCAGAGATCAAGGGTACGGTGAAAAACTGTTTTTT | CATSRDQGYGEKLFF
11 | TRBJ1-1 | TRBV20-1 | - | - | TGCAGTGCTCTACCTGGCCCTGAAGCTTTCTTT | CSALPGPEAFF
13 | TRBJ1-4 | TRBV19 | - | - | TGTGCCAGTAGTAACGGGGTGGCTGAAAAACTGTTTTTT | CASSNGVAEKLFF
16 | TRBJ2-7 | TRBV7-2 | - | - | TGTGCCAGCAGCTTAGGTTCGCGTTCCTTATCCTACGAGCAGTACTTC | CASSLGSRSLSYEQYF
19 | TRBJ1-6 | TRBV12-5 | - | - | TGTGCTAGTGGGCCCAGACAGGATGTACCGAGCTCCTATAATTCACCCCTCCACTTT | CASGPRQDVPSSYNSPLHF
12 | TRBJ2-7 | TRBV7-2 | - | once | TGTGCCAGCAGCTCTTCCTCCTACGAGCAGTACTTC | CASSSSSYEQYF
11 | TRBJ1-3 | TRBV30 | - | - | TGTGCCTGGAGCGCTGGAAACACCATATATTTT | CAWSAGNTIYF
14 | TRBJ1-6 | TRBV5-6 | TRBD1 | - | TGTGCCAGCAGCTTGGCAGGGGGGAATTCACCCCTCCACTTT | CASSLAGGNSPLHF
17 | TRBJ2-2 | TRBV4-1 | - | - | TGCGCCAGCAGCCAACCGTTTGAAGCAGGGTACACCGGGGAGCTGTTTTTT | CASSQPFEAGYTGELFF
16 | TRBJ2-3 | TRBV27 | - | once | TGTGCCAGCAGTCCAACTCGGACCTTATTGGGGGATACGCAGTATTTT | CASSPTRTLLGDTQYF
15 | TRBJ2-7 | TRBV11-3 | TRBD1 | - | TGTGCCAGCAGCTTGGACGGGACAGGGGTCTACGAGCAGTACTTC | CASSLDGTGVYEQYF
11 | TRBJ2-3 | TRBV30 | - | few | TGTGCCTGCCAACGTGCCCATACGCAGTATTTT | CACQRAHTQYF
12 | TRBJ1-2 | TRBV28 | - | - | TGTGCCAGCAAGCAGGGATCTTTCGGCTACACCTTC | CASKQGSFGYTF
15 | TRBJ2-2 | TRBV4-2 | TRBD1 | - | TGTGCCAGCCAGTTGGGGACAGGGAACACCGGGGAGCTGTTTTTT | CASQLGTGNTGELFF
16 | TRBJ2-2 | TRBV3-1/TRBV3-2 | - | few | TGTGCCAGCAGCCAAGACAGGGCTAGGGCCGCCGGGGAGCTGTTTTTT | CASSQDRARAAGELFF
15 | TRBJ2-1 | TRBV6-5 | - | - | TGTGCCAGCAGGGGGACGGCATCGGGTGGGAATGAGCAGTTCTTC | CASRGTASGGNEQFF
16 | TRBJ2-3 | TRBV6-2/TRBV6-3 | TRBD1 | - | TGTGCCAGCAGTTACTCGACAGGGTTAAGCACAGATACGCAGTATTTT | CASSYSTGLSTDTQYF
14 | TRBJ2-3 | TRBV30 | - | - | TGTGCCTGGAGTGTCTCTTTGGGGACAGATACGCAGTATTTT | CAWSVSLGTDTQYF